This passage covers 27 T cell receptor beta chains from one sample sequenced in a study of CD4 T cell repertoires in COVID-19. No culture step preceded sequencing of the ex vivo isolated memory T cells. Method: immunoSEQ multiplex PCR; TCRdb's copy keeps in-frame clones and lacks some. The table lists about 22,000 clones, around nine tenths of them singletons. The input for sequencing was central memory CD4+ T cells from blood, taken before the COVID-19 pandemic. The receptors originated from a human donor who had COVID-19.

The genes are TRBV5-1 and TRBJ2-3, with a tentative D call TRBD2 (7 bases). V was pared by 6 bases and J by 4 bases, with 18 bases between. CDR1 and CDR2 from the germline V gene are SGHRS and YFSETQ. The CDR3 runs to 15 residues. This CDR3 is CASTLTGGSADTQYF. CDR3 DNA sequence: TGCGCCAGCACTCTCACGGGGGGCTCGGCAGATACGCAGTATTTT.

The chain is built from TRBV6-5 and TRBJ2-1; the match to TRBD2 covers 9 bases. V dropped 7 bases and J dropped 7; count of bases not matched to a gene: 8. Germline V gene lookup returns CDR1 MNHEY and CDR2 SVGAGI. The CDR3 is 14 amino acids. The CDR3 DNA follows: TGTGCCAGCAAGATAGCGGGAGCGCGAAATGAGCAGTTCTTC. This encodes CASKIAGARNEQFF.

This chain uses TRBV19 with TRBJ1-2; D gene ambiguous. This CDR3 region has 14 residues. The germline V and J ends were trimmed by 6 bases and 5 bases, with 16 bases remaining between them. The germline CDR1 and CDR2 sequences are LNHDA and SQIVND (reference sequence). The CDR3 sequence is CASRSGPGRYGYTF. Here the CDR3 DNA reads TGTGCCAGTAGATCCGGCCCCGGCAGGTATGGCTACACCTTC.

The chain joins TRBV4-1 to TRBJ1-5; weak D call: TRBD1 (5 bases). This CDR3 region has 17 residues. Germline V lookup: CDR1 MGHRA, CDR2 YSYEKL. Trimming shortened V by 0 bases and J by 3 bases, and 15 bases separated the two germline ends. CDR3 nucleotide sequence: TGCGCCAGCAGCCAAGATCCAGGGTCTGCCAACAATCAGCCCCAGCATTTT. Amino acid sequence: CASSQDPGSANNQPQHF.

V and J are TRBV10-2 and TRBJ1-2; 9 positions match TRBD1. Losses at the gene ends were 5 bases for V and 2 bases for J; bases not matched to a gene: 9. CDR1 and CDR2 (germline): WSHSY, SAAADI. CDR3 size: 16 residues. The CDR3 region has the DNA TGCGCCAGCAGTAAGGGGGGGGACAGGGAAAACTATGGCTACACCTTC. Its protein product is CASSKGGDRENYGYTF.

The V gene is TRBV29-1, the J gene TRBJ1-1; 7 bases agree with TRBD1. Germline assignment: CDR1 SQVTM and CDR2 ANQGSEA. This CDR3 is built from 16 residues. J gave up 1 base and V 4 bases, and 12 bases lay outside the gene matches. Here the CDR3 reads CSVGRDSRGRNTEAFF. For the CDR3, the DNA is TGCAGCGTTGGACGGGACAGCCGGGGGCGGAACACTGAAGCTTTCTTT.

The chain recombines TRBV7-9 with TRBJ2-7, with 8 bases aligning to TRBD2. V was clipped by 5 bases and J by 6 bases; unmatched bases: 6. Germline V gene data show CDR1 as SEHNR and CDR2 as FQNEAQ (reference sequence). CDR3 size: 13 residues. This CDR3 reads CASSPTSAGEQYF. CDR3 sequence (DNA): TGTGCCAGCAGCCCGACTAGCGCGGGCGAGCAGTACTTC.

This chain links TRBV18 with TRBJ1-4; D is possibly TRBD1 (5 bases). Germline V gene sequence: CDR1 KGHSH, CDR2 LQKENI. The CDR3 runs to 14 residues. V was shortened by 2 bases and J by 3 bases, with 7 bases between the two germline ends. The CDR3 sequence: CASSPGAANEKLFF. In DNA, the CDR3 is TGTGCCAGCTCACCAGGGGCTGCTAATGAAAAACTGTTTTTT.

This chain joins TRBV7-6 and TRBJ1-1, with D perhaps TRBD1 (6 bases). The CDR3 runs to 16 residues. Trimming took off 5 bases at V and 1 base at J, with 17 bases between the two ends. Per the germline V gene, CDR1 is SGHVS and CDR2 is FNYEAQ. For the CDR3, the DNA is TGTGCCAGCAGCCCGCCGGGGGGGCGGGAGAACACTGAAGCTTTCTTT. It encodes CASSPPGGRENTEAFF.

This sequence joins TRBV7-8 and TRBJ2-3; D is perhaps TRBD1 (5 bases). V was trimmed by 3 bases and J by 1 base, leaving 29 bases between them. From germline, CDR1 is SGHVS and CDR2 FQNEAQ. CDR3 length equals 21 residues. The CDR3 DNA is TGTGCCAGCAGCTTGCGGTGGGTGGGTGTGGGGCCCACTCAGGGCACAGATACGCAGTATTTT. This encodes CASSLRWVGVGPTQGTDTQYF.

The V gene is TRBV27, the J gene TRBJ2-2; 8 bases agree with TRBD1. The CDR3 contains 16 residues. Germline CDR1 and CDR2: MNHEY and SMNVEV (reference sequence). The ends lost 3 bases at V and 1 base at J; junction bases unmatched: 4. CDR3 residues: CASSFHGTGNTGELFF. Written as DNA, the CDR3 is TGTGCCAGCAGTTTCCACGGGACAGGGAACACCGGGGAGCTGTTTTTT.

The chain links TRBV11-3 to TRBJ1-2; weak D call: TRBD1 (5 bases). This CDR3 contains 15 residues. V lost 0 bases, J lost 4 bases, and 12 bases lay in between. Germline values: CDR1 SGHNT, CDR2 YENEEA. CDR3 sequence (DNA): TGTGCCAGCAGCTTAGATTCGACAGAACCCTATGGCTACACCTTC. Translating it yields CASSLDSTEPYGYTF.

This clone was seen only once. The rearrangement uses TRBV30 and TRBJ1-1; D is unclear. Germline loops: CDR1 GTSNPN, CDR2 SVGIG (reference sequence). The V gene lost 2 bases and the J gene lost 12 bases, with 7 bases spanning the gap. The CDR3 is made up of 9 amino acids. The CDR3 DNA reads as TGTGCCTGGAGTTTCCTAACTTTCTTT. This sequence encodes CAWSFLTFF.

V gene TRBV2 combines with J gene TRBJ1-1; tentatively, D is TRBD1 (6 bases). CDR1 SNHLY and CDR2 FYNNEI come from the germline V gene. With 6 bases removed from V and 0 bases from J, the gap between germline ends came to 11 bases. The CDR3 covers 14 residues. The CDR3 DNA follows: TGTGCCAGCAGGGAGGGGGGGGTGAACACTGAAGCTTTCTTT. Amino acid sequence: CASREGGVNTEAFF. The complete variable domain, with remaining parts taken from reference TRBV2 and TRBJ1-1, reads EPEVTQTPSHQVTQMGQEVILRCVPISNHLYFYWYRQILGQKVEFLVSFYNNEISEKSEIFDDQFSVERPDGSNFTLKIRSTKLEDSAMYFCASREGGVNTEAFFGQGTRLTVV.

This chain joins TRBV14 and TRBJ2-1; a possible D gene is TRBD1 (5 bases). The germline V and J ends were trimmed by 4 bases and 4 bases, with 11 bases remaining between them. Germline V gene data show CDR1 as SGHDN and CDR2 as FVKESK. This CDR3 contains 14 residues. CDR3 amino acids: CASSLTGLYNEQFF. For the CDR3, the DNA is TGTGCCAGCAGCCTTACAGGATTGTACAATGAGCAGTTCTTC.

V usage is TRBV28 and J usage is TRBJ1-1; 8 nucleotides line up with TRBD1. Germline V gene lookup returns CDR1 MDHEN and CDR2 SYDVKM. The CDR3 is made up of 14 amino acids. V lost 3 bases, J lost 1 base, and 1 base stayed unmatched. As DNA, the CDR3 is TGTGCCAGCAGTTTGGGACAGGAGAACACTGAAGCTTTCTTT. Translation gives CASSLGQENTEAFF.

The chain is built from TRBV7-3 and TRBJ1-1; a weak D match, TRBD1 (5 bases). Trimming took 4 bases from V and 5 from J, leaving 11 bases between them. From germline, CDR1 is SGHTA and CDR2 FQGTGA. The CDR3 is 13 residues long. The CDR3 region has the DNA TGTGCCAGCAGCTCGCATCCAGGGACTGAAGCTTTCTTT. Its protein product is CASSSHPGTEAFF.

The gene calls are TRBV5-1 and TRBJ2-7; TRBD1 matches 7 bases. Germline V gives CDR1 SGHRS, CDR2 YFSETQ. The CDR3 runs to 13 residues. Trimming took 3 bases from V and 1 from J; bases not matched to a gene: 1. The CDR3 here is CASSSGQSYEQYF. The CDR3 coding sequence is TGCGCCAGCAGCTCGGGACAGTCCTACGAGCAGTACTTC.

The chain joins TRBV5-5 to TRBJ2-5; 7 bases match TRBD2. CDR1 is SGHKS and CDR2 is YYEKEE in the germline V gene (reference sequence). V dropped 3 bases and J dropped 4; count of bases not matched to a gene: 12. The CDR3 loop spans 16 amino acids. CDR3 sequence: CASSYVGGTLRETQYF. Written as DNA, the CDR3 is TGTGCCAGCAGCTACGTGGGGGGGACTTTGCGAGAGACCCAGTACTTC. The variable domain in full, with the rest retrieved from reference TRBV5-5 and TRBJ2-5, is DAGVTQSPTHLIKTRGQQVTLRCSPISGHKSVSWYQQVLGQGPQFIFQYYEKEERGRGNFPDRFSARQFPNYSSELNVNALLLGDSALYLCASSYVGGTLRETQYFGPGTRLLVL.

The V call is TRBV23-1, the J call TRBJ2-5, with TRBD1 as a possible D gene (5 bases). Being an ORF, TRBV23-1 has a function that is uncertain. The V gene lost 0 bases and the J gene lost 3 bases, with 8 bases spanning the gap. The CDR3 contains 14 residues. The CDR3: CASSQSGREETQYF. CDR3 bases: TGCGCCAGCAGTCAATCGGGCAGGGAAGAGACCCAGTACTTC.

This chain connects TRBV6-1 to TRBJ2-3; no definite D call. This CDR3 region has 13 residues. Germline CDR1 and CDR2: MNHNS and SASEGT. V gave up 2 bases and J gave up 1 base, with 4 bases separating them. For the CDR3, the DNA is TGTGCCAGCAGTGAAATAGGCACAGATACGCAGTATTTT. Protein sequence: CASSEIGTDTQYF.

The chain joins TRBV5-1 to TRBJ2-1; TRBD1 matches 10 bases. Germline CDR1 reads SGHRS; CDR2 reads YFSETQ. The V and J ends lost 4 bases and 4 bases, in that order; junction bases with no gene match: 5. The CDR3 covers 15 residues. CDR3 sequence: CASSRQGADYNEQFF. The CDR3 DNA reads TGCGCCAGCAGCCGACAGGGGGCGGATTACAATGAGCAGTTCTTC.

V is TRBV19 and J is TRBJ1-2, with D perhaps matching TRBD1 (6 bases). Trimming stripped 5 bases from V and 2 bases from J, with 12 bases between. The CDR3 is 14 residues long. From germline, CDR1 is LNHDA and CDR2 SQIVND (reference sequence). The CDR3 DNA sequence: TGTGCCAGTAGTCCTCCGGGACACAACTATGGCTACACCTTC. It specifies CASSPPGHNYGYTF.

The V gene is TRBV5-6, the J gene TRBJ2-3, with D possibly TRBD1 on 5 matching bases. This CDR3 region has 13 residues. Trimming took 0 bases from V and 5 from J, leaving 7 bases between them. Germline V gene lookup returns CDR1 SGHDT and CDR2 YYEEEE. The CDR3 sequence: CASSLEQGDTQYF. As DNA, the CDR3 is TGTGCCAGCAGCTTGGAGCAGGGAGATACGCAGTATTTT.

The table lists this clone with a few counts. V gene TRBV16 combines with J gene TRBJ1-3; D gene uncertain. V was shortened by 7 bases and J by 0 bases, with 7 bases between the two germline ends. Germline CDR1 KGHSY, CDR2 FQNENV. The CDR3 covers 13 residues. The CDR3 region has the DNA TGTGCCAGCACCACAAACTCTGGAAACACCATATATTTT. This gives the protein CASTTNSGNTIYF.

The sample holds one count of this clone. The chain couples TRBV19 to TRBJ2-7, with 9 bases identical to TRBD1. This CDR3 is 15 amino acids long. J was trimmed by 0 bases and V by 3 bases; bases with no gene match: 3. Germline V lookup: CDR1 LNHDA, CDR2 SQIVND (reference sequence). CDR3 bases: TGTGCCAGTAGTATTAGGGACAGGGTCTCCTACGAGCAGTACTTC. Translated, it gives CASSIRDRVSYEQYF. The variable domain in full, with the rest retrieved from reference TRBV19 and TRBJ2-7, is DGGITQSPKYLFRKEGQNVTLSCEQNLNHDAMYWYRQDPGQGLRLIYYSQIVNDFQKGDIAEGYSVSREKKESFPLTVTSAQKNPTAFYLCASSIRDRVSYEQYFGPGTRLTVT.

This chain links TRBV6-1 with TRBJ1-2; D remains ambiguous. This CDR3 region has 13 residues. CDR1 and CDR2 (germline): MNHNS, SASEGT. V dropped 0 bases and J dropped 8 bases, with 10 bases sitting between them. Here the CDR3 DNA reads TGTGCCAGCAGTGAAGCGCCCGGGAGGGGCTACACCTTC. Translating gives CASSEAPGRGYTF.